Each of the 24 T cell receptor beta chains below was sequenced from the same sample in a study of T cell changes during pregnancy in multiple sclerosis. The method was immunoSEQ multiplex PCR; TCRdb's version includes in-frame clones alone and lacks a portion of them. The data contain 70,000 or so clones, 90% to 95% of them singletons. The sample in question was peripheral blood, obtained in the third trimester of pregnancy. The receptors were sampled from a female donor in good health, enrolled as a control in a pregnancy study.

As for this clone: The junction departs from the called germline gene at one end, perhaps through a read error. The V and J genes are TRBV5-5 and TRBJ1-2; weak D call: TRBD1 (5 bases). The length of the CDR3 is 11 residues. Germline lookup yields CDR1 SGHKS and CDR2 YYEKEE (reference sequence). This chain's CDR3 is CASSSLTGLNF. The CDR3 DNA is TGTGCCAGCAGCTCTCTCACGGGACTCAACTTC.

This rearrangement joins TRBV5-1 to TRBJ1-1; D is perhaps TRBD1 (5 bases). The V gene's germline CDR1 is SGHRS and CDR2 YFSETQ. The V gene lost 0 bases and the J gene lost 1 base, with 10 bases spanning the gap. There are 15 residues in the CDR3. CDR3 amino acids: CASSLVRGENTEAFF. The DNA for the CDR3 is TGCGCCAGCAGCTTGGTAAGGGGTGAGAACACTGAAGCTTTCTTT.

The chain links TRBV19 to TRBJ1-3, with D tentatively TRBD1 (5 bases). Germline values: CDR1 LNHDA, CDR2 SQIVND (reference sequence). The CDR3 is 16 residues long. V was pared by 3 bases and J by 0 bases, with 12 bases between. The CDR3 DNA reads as TGTGCCAGTAGTATTAGGGGCGGTTCCTCTGGAAACACCATATATTTT. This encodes CASSIRGGSSGNTIYF. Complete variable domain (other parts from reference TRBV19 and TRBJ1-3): DGGITQSPKYLFRKEGQNVTLSCEQNLNHDAMYWYRQDPGQGLRLIYYSQIVNDFQKGDIAEGYSVSREKKESFPLTVTSAQKNPTAFYLCASSIRGGSSGNTIYFGEGSWLTVV.

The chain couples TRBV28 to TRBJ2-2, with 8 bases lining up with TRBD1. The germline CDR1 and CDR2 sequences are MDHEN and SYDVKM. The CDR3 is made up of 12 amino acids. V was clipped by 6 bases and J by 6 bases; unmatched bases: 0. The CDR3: CASRQGAGELFF. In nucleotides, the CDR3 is TGTGCCAGCAGACAGGGGGCCGGGGAGCTGTTTTTT. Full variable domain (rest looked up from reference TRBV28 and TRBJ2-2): DVKVTQSSRYLVKRTGEKVFLECVQDMDHENMFWYRQDPGLGLRLIYFSYDVKMKEKGDIPEGYSVSREKKERFSLILESASTNQTSMYLCASRQGAGELFFGEGSRLTVL.

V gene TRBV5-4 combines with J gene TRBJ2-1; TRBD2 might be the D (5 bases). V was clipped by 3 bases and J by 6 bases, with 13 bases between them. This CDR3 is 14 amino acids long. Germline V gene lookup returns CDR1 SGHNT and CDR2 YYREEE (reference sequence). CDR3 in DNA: TGTGCCAGCAGCTCCTCGGGGATGCCCAATGAGCAGTTCTTC. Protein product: CASSSSGMPNEQFF. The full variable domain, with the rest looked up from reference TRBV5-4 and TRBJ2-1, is ETGVTQSPTHLIKTRGQQVTLRCSSQSGHNTVSWYQQALGQGPQFIFQYYREEENGRGNFPPRFSGLQFPNYSSELNVNALELDDSALYLCASSSSGMPNEQFFGPGTRLTVL.

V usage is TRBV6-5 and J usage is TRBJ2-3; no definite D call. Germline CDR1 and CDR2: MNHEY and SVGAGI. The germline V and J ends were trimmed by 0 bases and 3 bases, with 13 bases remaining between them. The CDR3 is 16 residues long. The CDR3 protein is CASSYSMARLTDTQYF. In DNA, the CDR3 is TGTGCCAGCAGTTACTCGATGGCTAGATTGACAGATACGCAGTATTTT.

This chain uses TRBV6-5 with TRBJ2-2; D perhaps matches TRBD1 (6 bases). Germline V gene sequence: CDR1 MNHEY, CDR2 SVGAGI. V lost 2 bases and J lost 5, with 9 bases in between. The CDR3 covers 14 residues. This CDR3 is CASSYQGMTGELFF. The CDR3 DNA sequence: TGTGCCAGCAGTTACCAGGGGATGACCGGGGAGCTGTTTTTT.

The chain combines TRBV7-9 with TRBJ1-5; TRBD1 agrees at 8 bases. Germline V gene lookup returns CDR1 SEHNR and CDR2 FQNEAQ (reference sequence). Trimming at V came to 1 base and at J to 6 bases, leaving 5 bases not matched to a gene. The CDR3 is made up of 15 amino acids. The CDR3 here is CASSLGGQGAQPQHF. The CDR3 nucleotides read TGTGCCAGCAGCTTAGGTGGGCAGGGGGCTCAGCCCCAGCATTTT.

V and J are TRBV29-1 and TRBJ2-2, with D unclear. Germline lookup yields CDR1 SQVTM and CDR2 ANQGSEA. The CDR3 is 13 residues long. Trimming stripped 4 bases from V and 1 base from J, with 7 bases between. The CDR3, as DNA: TGCAGCGTTGGGCGGCAGAACACCGGGGAGCTGTTTTTT. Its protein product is CSVGRQNTGELFF.

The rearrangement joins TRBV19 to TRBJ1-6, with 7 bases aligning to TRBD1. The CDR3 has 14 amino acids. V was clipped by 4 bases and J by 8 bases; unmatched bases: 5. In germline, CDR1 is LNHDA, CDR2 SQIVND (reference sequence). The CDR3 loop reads CASSTTGVHSPLHF. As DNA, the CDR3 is TGTGCCAGTAGTACCACAGGGGTTCATTCACCCCTCCACTTT.

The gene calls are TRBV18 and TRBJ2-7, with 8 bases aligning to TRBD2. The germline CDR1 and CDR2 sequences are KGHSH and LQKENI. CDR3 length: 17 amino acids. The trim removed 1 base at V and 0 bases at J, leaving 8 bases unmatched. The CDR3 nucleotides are TGTGCCAGCTCACCACGGAATAGCGGGGTCTTCTCCTACGAGCAGTACTTC. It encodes CASSPRNSGVFSYEQYF.

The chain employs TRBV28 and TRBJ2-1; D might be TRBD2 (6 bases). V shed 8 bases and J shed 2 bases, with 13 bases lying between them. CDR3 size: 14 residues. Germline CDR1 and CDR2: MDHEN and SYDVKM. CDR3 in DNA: TGTGCCAGCGAATCGGGGGAGACCTACAATGAGCAGTTCTTC. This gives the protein CASESGETYNEQFF.

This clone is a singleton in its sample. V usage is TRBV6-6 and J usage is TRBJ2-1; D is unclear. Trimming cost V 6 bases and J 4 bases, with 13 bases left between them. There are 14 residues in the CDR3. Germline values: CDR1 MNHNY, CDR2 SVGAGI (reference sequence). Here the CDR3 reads CASRTPDNYNEQFF. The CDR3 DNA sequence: TGTGCCAGCAGGACGCCTGACAATTACAATGAGCAGTTCTTC.

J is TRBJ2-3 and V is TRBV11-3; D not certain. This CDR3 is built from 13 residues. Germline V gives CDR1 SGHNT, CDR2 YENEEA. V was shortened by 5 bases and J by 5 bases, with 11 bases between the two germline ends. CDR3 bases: TGTGCCAGCAGCCAGTCGCCGGGAGATACGCAGTATTTT. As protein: CASSQSPGDTQYF.

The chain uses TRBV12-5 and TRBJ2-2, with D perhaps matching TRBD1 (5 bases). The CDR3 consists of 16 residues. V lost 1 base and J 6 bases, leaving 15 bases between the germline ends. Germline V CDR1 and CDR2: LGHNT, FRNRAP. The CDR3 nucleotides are TGTGCTAGTGGTTTGGACCCCGCAGGGTCCGCCGGGGAGCTGTTTTTT. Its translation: CASGLDPAGSAGELFF.

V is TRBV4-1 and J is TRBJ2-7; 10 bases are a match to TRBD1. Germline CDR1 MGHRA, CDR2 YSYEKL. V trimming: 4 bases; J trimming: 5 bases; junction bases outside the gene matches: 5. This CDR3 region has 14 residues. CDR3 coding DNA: TGCGCCAGCAGCCCGGACAGGGGGAGGAACGAGCAGTACTTC. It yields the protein CASSPDRGRNEQYF.

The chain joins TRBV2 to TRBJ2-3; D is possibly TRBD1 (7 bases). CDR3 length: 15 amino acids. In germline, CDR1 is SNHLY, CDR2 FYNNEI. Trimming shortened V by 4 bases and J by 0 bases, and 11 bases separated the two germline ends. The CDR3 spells CASSGQGGSTDTQYF. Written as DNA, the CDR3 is TGTGCCAGCAGTGGGCAGGGGGGTAGCACAGATACGCAGTATTTT.

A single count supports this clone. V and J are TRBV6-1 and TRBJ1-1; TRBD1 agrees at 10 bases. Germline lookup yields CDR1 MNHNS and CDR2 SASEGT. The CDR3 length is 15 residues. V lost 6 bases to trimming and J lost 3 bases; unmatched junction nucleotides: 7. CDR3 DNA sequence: TGTGCCAGCAGGGCAAGACAGGGGGCGCACACTGAAGCTTTCTTT. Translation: CASRARQGAHTEAFF.

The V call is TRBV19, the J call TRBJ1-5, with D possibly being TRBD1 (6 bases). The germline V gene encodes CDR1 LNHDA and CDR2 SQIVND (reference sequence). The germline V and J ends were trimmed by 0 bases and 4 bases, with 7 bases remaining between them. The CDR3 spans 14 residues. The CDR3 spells CASSIDTGNQPQHF. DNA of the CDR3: TGTGCCAGTAGTATAGATACAGGGAATCAGCCCCAGCATTTT.

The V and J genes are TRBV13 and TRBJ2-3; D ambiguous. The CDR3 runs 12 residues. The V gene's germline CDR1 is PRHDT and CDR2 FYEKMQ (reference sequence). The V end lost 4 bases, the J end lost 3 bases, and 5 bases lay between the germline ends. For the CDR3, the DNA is TGTGCCAGCAGCTCCTTTACAGATACGCAGTATTTT. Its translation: CASSSFTDTQYF.

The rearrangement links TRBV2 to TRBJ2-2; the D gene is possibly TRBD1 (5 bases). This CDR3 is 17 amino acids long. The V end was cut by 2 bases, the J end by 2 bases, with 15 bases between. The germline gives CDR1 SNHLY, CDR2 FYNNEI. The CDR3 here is CASSEPLQDTNTGELFF. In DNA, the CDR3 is TGTGCCAGCAGTGAACCCCTCCAGGACACAAACACCGGGGAGCTGTTTTTT. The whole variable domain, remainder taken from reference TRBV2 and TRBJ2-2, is EPEVTQTPSHQVTQMGQEVILRCVPISNHLYFYWYRQILGQKVEFLVSFYNNEISEKSEIFDDQFSVERPDGSNFTLKIRSTKLEDSAMYFCASSEPLQDTNTGELFFGEGSRLTVL.

The DNA for the CDR3 is TGTGCCAGCAGTGAAAACAGGGCCCTCGCCTATGGCTACACCTTC. Amino acid sequence: CASSENRALAYGYTF. The V and J genes are TRBV2 and TRBJ1-2, with D possibly matching TRBD1 (6 bases). The CDR3 has 15 amino acids. V dropped 2 bases and J dropped 4 bases, with 14 bases sitting between them. From germline, CDR1 is SNHLY and CDR2 FYNNEI.

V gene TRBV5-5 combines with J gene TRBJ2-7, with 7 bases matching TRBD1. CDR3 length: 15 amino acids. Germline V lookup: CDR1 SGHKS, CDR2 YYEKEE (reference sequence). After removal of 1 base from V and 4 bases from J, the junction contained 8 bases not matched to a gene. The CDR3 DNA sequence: TGTGCCAGCAGCTTGCGACAGGGAGAAGGGTACGAGCAGTACTTC. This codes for CASSLRQGEGYEQYF.

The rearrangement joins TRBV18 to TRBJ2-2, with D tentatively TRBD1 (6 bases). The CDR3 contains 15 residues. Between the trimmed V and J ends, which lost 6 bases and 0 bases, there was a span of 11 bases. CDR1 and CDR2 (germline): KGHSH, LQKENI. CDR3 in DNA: TGTGCCAGCTCCCTTGGACAGTCGAACACCGGGGAGCTGTTTTTT. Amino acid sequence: CASSLGQSNTGELFF.